This TCR beta chain was recorded in a study of control samples from healthy donors and cancer patients. Produced via immunoSEQ multiplex PCR; TCRdb's table is partial and in-frame only. The sample records about 82,000 clones, approximately 94% being singletons. This CDR3 has 14 amino acids. Germline CDR1 reads ENHRY; CDR2 reads SYGVKD. Losses at the gene ends were 6 bases for V and 1 base for J; bases not matched to a gene: 5. Sequenced input: blood. The receptor was derived from a woman under 30 in good health. V gene TRBV10-3 combines with J gene TRBJ1-1, with 7 bases that match TRBD1. The chain's CDR3 is CAIRPGQTNTEAFF. CDR3 nucleotide sequence: TGTGCCATCAGACCGGGACAGACGAACACTGAAGCTTTCTTT.